Listed here are 18 T cell receptor beta chains from one sample, sequenced in a study of blood T cell repertoires in COVID-19 (dated by TCRdb to the early 2020s). Library generation was performed with the immunoSEQ multiplex PCR assay. TCRdb holds this immuneACCESS table with in-frame rearrangements only. Some clones are missing; in checked studies, unresolved V genes explain under half, and the rest has no known cause. In this sample the table shows fewer than 150,000 clones, about 80% of which occur a single time. The ten most abundant clones make up about a sixth of the sample. The specimen sequenced was peripheral blood. Receptors were obtained from a woman in her forties or fifties with acute or convalescent COVID-19.

This clone was picked up one time. The rearrangement links TRBV12-5 to TRBJ2-3, with 11 bases matching TRBD2. J was trimmed by 0 bases and V by 1 base; bases with no gene match: 6. The CDR3 is 18 amino acids. Germline lookup yields CDR1 LGHNT and CDR2 FRNRAP. CDR3 region: CASGLGLAGGPSTDTQYF. The CDR3 DNA follows: TGTGCTAGTGGTTTGGGGCTAGCGGGGGGCCCAAGCACAGATACGCAGTATTTT.

The genes are TRBV5-1 and TRBJ2-3, with a tentative D call TRBD1 (5 bases). This CDR3 has 17 amino acids. Trimming took off 4 bases at V and 5 bases at J, with 23 bases between the two ends. Germline V CDR1 and CDR2: SGHRS, YFSETQ. CDR3: CASSLNGARGSGDTQYF. In DNA form, the CDR3 reads TGCGCCAGCAGCCTCAATGGGGCAAGGGGCTCGGGAGATACGCAGTATTTT.

This chain connects TRBV7-6 to TRBJ2-1, with 11 positions matching TRBD2. CDR3 length: 19 amino acids. After removal of 4 bases from V and 0 bases from J, the junction contained 11 bases not matched to a gene. The germline gives CDR1 SGHVS, CDR2 FNYEAQ. The CDR3 loop reads CASSSPYSGTSGSYNEQFF. CDR3 DNA sequence: TGTGCCAGCAGCTCCCCTTACTCCGGGACTAGCGGCTCCTACAATGAGCAGTTCTTC.

This chain joins TRBV30 and TRBJ1-2; the match to TRBD1 covers 7 bases. There are 18 residues in the CDR3. Germline CDR1 reads GTSNPN; CDR2 reads SVGIG (reference sequence). V lost 1 base, J lost 7 bases, and 21 bases stayed unmatched. The CDR3 coding sequence is TGTGCCTGGAGTGCCCCGACAGGGCGCTCCTTACTCACCGGTGGCTACACCTTC. The encoded protein is CAWSAPTGRSLLTGGYTF. Filled out from reference TRBV30 and TRBJ1-2, the complete variable domain reads SQTIHQWPATLVQPVGSPLSLECTVEGTSNPNLYWYRQAAGRGLQLLFYSVGIGQISSEVPQNLSASRPQDRQFILSSKKLLLSDSGFYLCAWSAPTGRSLLTGGYTFGSGTRLTVV.

This rearrangement joins TRBV6-5 to TRBJ1-2, with 11 bases matching TRBD1. The ends lost 6 bases at V and 8 bases at J; junction bases unmatched: 11. This CDR3 has 15 amino acids. From germline, CDR1 is MNHEY and CDR2 SVGAGI. The CDR3 loop reads CASRRPGQGAQGYTF. CDR3 in DNA: TGTGCCAGCAGACGCCCAGGACAGGGGGCGCAGGGCTACACCTTC.

J is TRBJ1-2 and V is TRBV19; D may be TRBD1 (6 bases). Germline loops: CDR1 LNHDA, CDR2 SQIVND (reference sequence). V lost 3 bases, J lost 3 bases, and 14 bases lay in between. The CDR3 consists of 15 residues. The CDR3 is CASSISRAGDYGYTF. In DNA, the CDR3 is TGTGCCAGTAGTATTTCAAGGGCAGGGGACTATGGCTACACCTTC.

The chain employs TRBV27 and TRBJ1-4; 9 bases are shared with TRBD1. In germline, CDR1 is MNHEY, CDR2 SMNVEV (reference sequence). Trimming at V came to 3 bases and at J to 6 bases, leaving 5 bases not matched to a gene. There are 15 residues in the CDR3. The CDR3 nucleotides read TGTGCCAGCAGTTTGGAGGGACAGGGTCATGAAAAACTGTTTTTT. It encodes CASSLEGQGHEKLFF.

The CDR3 region has the DNA TGTGCCAGCAGGGTAGCAGTCGGGGAGCTGTTTTTT. Encoded protein: CASRVAVGELFF. This rearrangement joins TRBV12-3 or TRBV12-4 to TRBJ2-2; D uncertain. The CDR3 is made up of 12 amino acids. Trimming cost V 6 bases and J 7 bases, with 9 bases left between them.

This chain connects TRBV19 to TRBJ2-2, with TRBD1 matching over 7 bases. Per germline, CDR1 LNHDA and CDR2 SQIVND (reference sequence). Trimming at V came to 11 bases and at J to 1 base, leaving 13 bases not matched to a gene. There are 16 residues in the CDR3. CDR3 region: CAASSSGTENTGELFF. The CDR3 bases are TGTGCCGCCAGTAGTAGTGGGACAGAGAACACCGGGGAGCTGTTTTTT.

V is TRBV5-6 and J is TRBJ1-2, with TRBD1 as a possible D gene (6 bases). Germline values: CDR1 SGHDT, CDR2 YYEEEE. The CDR3 extends over 14 amino acids. V lost 8 bases to trimming and J lost 4 bases, with 18 bases between them. Written as DNA, the CDR3 is TGTGCCAGTACGAGGGACACCGGGTCCTATGGCTACACCTTC. Translation gives CASTRDTGSYGYTF. Using reference TRBV5-6 and TRBJ1-2 for the parts outside the CDR3, the full variable domain is DAGVTQSPTHLIKTRGQQVTLRCSPKSGHDTVSWYQQALGQGPQFIFQYYEEEERQRGNFPDRFSGHQFPNYSSELNVNALLLGDSALYLCASTRDTGSYGYTFGSGTRLTVV.

V gene TRBV11-2 combines with J gene TRBJ1-6, with D possibly matching TRBD1 (6 bases). Germline CDR1 and CDR2: SGHAT and FQNNGV. CDR3 length: 15 residues. V was pared by 2 bases and J by 6 bases, with 11 bases between. The CDR3 here is CASSLIPGVNSPLHF. The DNA for the CDR3 is TGTGCCAGCAGCTTAATCCCAGGGGTTAATTCACCCCTCCACTTT.

The V call is TRBV5-6, the J call TRBJ1-2, with D perhaps TRBD1 (6 bases). CDR1 SGHDT and CDR2 YYEEEE come from the germline V gene. Trimming took off 0 bases at V and 3 bases at J, with 15 bases between the two ends. CDR3 size: 16 residues. The CDR3 DNA reads as TGTGCCAGCAGCTTGGTTAACAGGGACGTGGACTATGGCTACACCTTC. It translates to CASSLVNRDVDYGYTF.

This clone was counted a single time. The chain combines TRBV5-1 with TRBJ2-6, with 8 bases aligning to TRBD2. The CDR3 sequence is 19 residues long. Germline V lookup: CDR1 SGHRS, CDR2 YFSETQ. The ends lost 0 bases at V and 0 bases at J; junction bases unmatched: 8. CDR3 bases: TGCGCCAGCAGCTTGGCCTTGGCGGGGGGTTTCTCTGGGGCCAACGTCCTGACTTTC. Amino acids: CASSLALAGGFSGANVLTF.

The chain carries TRBV19 and TRBJ1-4, with 7 bases matching TRBD1. Trimming removed 4 bases from V and 10 bases from J; junction bases left unmatched: 6. Germline V CDR1 and CDR2: LNHDA, SQIVND (reference sequence). The CDR3 spans 13 residues. The CDR3 region is CASSTSTGSKLFF. CDR3 DNA: TGTGCCAGTAGTACGTCGACAGGGTCAAAACTGTTTTTT.

The chain carries TRBV9 and TRBJ2-7, with D possibly being TRBD2 (6 bases). This CDR3 has 14 residues. In germline, CDR1 is SGDLS, CDR2 YYNGEE. Trimming removed 9 bases from V and 3 bases from J, with 19 bases in between. CDR3 in DNA: TGTGCCACCGCGAGGGGCGGGGAGGTCTACGAGCAGTACTTC. Protein sequence: CATARGGEVYEQYF.

V is TRBV7-9 and J is TRBJ2-7; 11 nucleotides agree with TRBD1. CDR1 is SEHNR, CDR2 FQNEAQ, per germline (reference sequence). This CDR3 has 12 residues. V was pared by 8 bases and J by 3 bases, with 0 bases of the junction left unmatched. The CDR3 nucleotides read TGTGCCAGCGGGACAGGGGGCTACGAGCAGTACTTC. Translated, it gives CASGTGGYEQYF.

The chain carries TRBV5-1 and TRBJ2-7; 9 bases line up with TRBD1. CDR3 length equals 17 residues. Germline trimming cut 1 base from V and 3 bases from J; bases unmatched to any gene: 11. The germline gives CDR1 SGHRS, CDR2 YFSETQ. The CDR3 is CASSLRSSGQGGYEQYF. CDR3 sequence (DNA): TGCGCCAGCAGCTTGCGTTCCTCGGGACAGGGAGGCTACGAGCAGTACTTC.

V and J are TRBV6-1 and TRBJ2-5; D gene unclear. Trimming cost V 10 bases and J 5 bases, with 11 bases left between them. Per germline, CDR1 MNHNS and CDR2 SASEGT. The CDR3 is 11 amino acids. The CDR3 sequence is CAIQYMETQYF. CDR3 bases: TGTGCCATCCAGTACATGGAGACCCAGTACTTC.